This TCR beta chain came from a study of blood T cell repertoires in COVID-19. Study background: COVID-19 samples from acute and convalescent phases originated in the United States, Italy and Spain. From T cells, B-cell-depleted T cells, or PBMCs came the material, which was cDNA or gDNA.

Methods used by the authors: Estimated nucleated cell counts came from reference gene primer amplification. The protocol was immunoSEQ multiplex PCR, while the TCRdb copy is restricted to in-frame clones and leaves out a portion. That table gives V, J and clone size, and the DNA gave D and trimming. The sample holds 26,000 or so clones; almost 90% are singletons and the top ten take around 11%. The CDR3 covers 16 residues. Germline CDR1 is KGHSH and CDR2 is LQKENI. Trimming took 3 bases from V and 0 from J; bases not matched to a gene: 3. A single count supports this clone. Sequencing was done on a sample of peripheral blood. The chain employs TRBV18 and TRBJ1-3, with 9 positions matching TRBD1. This clonotype originated in an older man with acute or convalescent COVID-19. CDR3 in amino acids: CASSPAGQGSGNTIYF. The CDR3 bases are TGTGCCAGCTCACCCGCGGGACAGGGCTCTGGAAACACCATATATTTT.